The 23 T cell receptor beta chains listed next were all sequenced from one sample in a study of blood T cell repertoires in COVID-19. Assay: immunoSEQ multiplex PCR; the TCRdb copy retains only in-frame clones and omits some. The sample has roughly 700,000 clones; 80% to 90% are singletons. Sequenced material: peripheral blood. The receptors were sampled from a young woman with acute or convalescent COVID-19.

The chain couples TRBV12-2 to TRBJ1-3; whether TRBD1, the table's D call, matches the DNA was not checked. TRBV12-2 has pseudogene status. CDR3 length: 15 amino acids. Written as DNA, the CDR3 is TGTGCAAGTCGCCTGGACAGGAGCTCTGGAAACACCATATATTTT. Translating gives CASRLDRSSGNTIYF.

This chain links TRBV28 with TRBJ2-1; maybe TRBD2 (5 bases). Germline V gene lookup returns CDR1 MDHEN and CDR2 SYDVKM. Between the trimmed V and J ends, which lost 1 base and 8 bases, there was a span of 15 bases. CDR3 length: 15 amino acids. The CDR3, as DNA: TGTGCCAGCAGTTTATTAGGGATTTCGAGGGATGAGCAGTTCTTC. Translating gives CASSLLGISRDEQFF.

V and J are TRBV2 and TRBJ2-5; D might be TRBD1 (5 bases). Trimming removed 7 bases from V and 0 bases from J, with 15 bases in between. This CDR3 has 15 amino acids. CDR1 is SNHLY, CDR2 FYNNEI, per germline. The CDR3 DNA sequence: TGTGCCAGCAACAGGTGGCCAAGTGACCAAGAGACCCAGTACTTC. Amino acid sequence: CASNRWPSDQETQYF.

The rearrangement uses TRBV6-5 and TRBJ1-1; tentatively, D is TRBD1 (6 bases). Germline-derived CDR1 and CDR2 are MNHEY and SVGAGI. The germline V and J ends were trimmed by 6 bases and 1 base, with 12 bases remaining between them. This CDR3 comprises 14 residues. CDR3 coding DNA: TGTGCCAGCAGGAACAACAGGGCGAACACTGAAGCTTTCTTT. The encoded protein is CASRNNRANTEAFF.

The chain employs TRBV25-1 and TRBJ1-2; 7 bases agree with TRBD1. The CDR3 length is 17 residues. The V and J ends lost 6 bases and 6 bases, in that order; junction bases with no gene match: 19. CDR1 and CDR2 (germline): MGHDK, SYGVNS. The CDR3 nucleotides read TGTGCCAGCAGGCCGGACAGGTCCCCCATTCAGCCCAATGGCTACACCTTC. As protein: CASRPDRSPIQPNGYTF.

The table lists this clone with a count of one. J is TRBJ1-2 and V is TRBV11-2, with 7 bases fitting TRBD1. This CDR3 is 16 amino acids long. V was clipped by 2 bases and J by 8 bases; unmatched bases: 14. From germline, CDR1 is SGHAT and CDR2 FQNNGV. CDR3 nucleotide sequence: TGTGCCAGCAGCTTAAGCCGAGACAGGGTGGTATGGGGCTACACCTTC. It specifies CASSLSRDRVVWGYTF.

This chain connects TRBV2 to TRBJ1-2; 8 bases map to TRBD1. V lost 5 bases and J lost 0; bases outside the gene matches: 5. Germline-derived CDR1 and CDR2 are SNHLY and FYNNEI. This CDR3 contains 15 residues. CDR3 DNA sequence: TGTGCCAGCAGTCCCCAGGGGGCTCCTAACTATGGCTACACCTTC. It is translated as CASSPQGAPNYGYTF.

This chain uses TRBV27 with TRBJ2-3, with 8 bases fitting TRBD2. Germline V gene sequence: CDR1 MNHEY, CDR2 SMNVEV (reference sequence). V gave up 3 bases and J gave up 0 bases; unmatched junction bases: 8. This CDR3 has 17 amino acids. The CDR3 coding sequence is TGTGCCAGCAGTTTCCTGGTGACTAGCGAGAGCACAGATACGCAGTATTTT. Translating gives CASSFLVTSESTDTQYF.

The chain is built from TRBV25-1 and TRBJ1-2; 8 bases are a match to TRBD1. The ends lost 3 bases at V and 3 bases at J; junction bases unmatched: 15. Germline CDR1 reads MGHDK; CDR2 reads SYGVNS. The CDR3 covers 18 residues. CDR3 DNA sequence: TGTGCCAGCAGTGATACGTCTCCGGGGAGGACAGGGCACTATGGCTACACCTTC. Its protein is CASSDTSPGRTGHYGYTF.

In nucleotides, the CDR3 is TGCGCCAGCCGTCCGGGATACGGAAATGATGGAGCTAACTATGGCTACACCTTC. Translation gives CASRPGYGNDGANYGYTF. The chain carries TRBV5-1 and TRBJ1-2; D gene unclear. The CDR3 extends over 18 amino acids. Germline V lookup: CDR1 SGHRS, CDR2 YFSETQ. Trimming took off 7 bases at V and 0 bases at J, with 25 bases between the two ends.

V and J are TRBV6-4 and TRBJ2-6, with D hard to call. Germline loops: CDR1 MRHNA, CDR2 SNTAGT. This CDR3 region has 16 residues. The V end lost 7 bases, the J end lost 4 bases, and 17 bases lay between the germline ends. In nucleotides, the CDR3 is TGTGCCAGCAACAAGACCCGTGAGGCGGGGGCCAACGTCCTGACTTTC. Translation gives CASNKTREAGANVLTF.

The chain is built from TRBV19 and TRBJ1-2; D unclear. The germline V gene encodes CDR1 LNHDA and CDR2 SQIVND (reference sequence). There are 12 residues in the CDR3. V was clipped by 4 bases and J by 8 bases, with 11 bases between them. CDR3 sequence: CASSSIGRGYTF. CDR3 nucleotides: TGTGCCAGTAGTAGTATCGGGAGAGGCTACACCTTC.

J is TRBJ1-2 and V is TRBV29-1, with unresolved D. The CDR3 loop spans 14 amino acids. Trimming took 3 bases from V and 5 from J, leaving 16 bases between them. The V gene's germline CDR1 is SQVTM and CDR2 ANQGSEA. The CDR3: CSVDSRRWKYGYTF. CDR3 in DNA: TGCAGCGTTGATAGTCGGCGGTGGAAGTATGGCTACACCTTC.

This chain joins TRBV25-1 and TRBJ2-2; D unresolved. CDR1 MGHDK and CDR2 SYGVNS come from the germline V gene. The CDR3 is 13 amino acids. V was shortened by 6 bases and J by 2 bases, with 7 bases between the two germline ends. The CDR3: CASSRDNTGELFF. Written as DNA, the CDR3 is TGTGCCAGCAGCCGAGATAACACCGGGGAGCTGTTTTTT.

This chain joins TRBV6-2 or TRBV6-3 and TRBJ1-1, with 10 nucleotides matching TRBD1. Trimming at V came to 6 bases and at J to 3 bases, leaving 13 bases not matched to a gene. The CDR3 consists of 17 residues. Germline-derived CDR1 and CDR2 are MNHEY and SVGEGT. CDR3 residues: CASSPAGTGARDTEAFF. The CDR3 region has the DNA TGTGCCAGCAGCCCTGCCGGGACAGGGGCGAGGGACACTGAAGCTTTCTTT.

This clone came up a few times. V and J are TRBV6-2 or TRBV6-3 and TRBJ1-1, with 10 bases identical to TRBD1. Germline trimming cut 5 bases from V and 11 bases from J; bases unmatched to any gene: 14. Germline V gene sequence: CDR1 MNHEY, CDR2 SVGEGT. The CDR3 spans 15 residues. The CDR3 region is CASSDLDITGQGAFF. CDR3 nucleotides: TGTGCCAGCAGTGATCTCGACATCACGGGACAGGGGGCTTTCTTT.

This chain uses TRBV12-5 with TRBJ2-4, with 7 positions matching TRBD1. V was clipped by 5 bases and J by 1 base; unmatched bases: 8. The CDR3 is 16 residues long. Germline V CDR1 and CDR2: LGHNT, FRNRAP. CDR3: CASGTGTAMAKNIQYF. The CDR3 DNA reads TGTGCTAGTGGTACTGGGACAGCCATGGCCAAAAACATTCAGTACTTC.

The V gene is TRBV29-1, the J gene TRBJ2-7; 9 nucleotides align to TRBD1. Germline CDR1 is SQVTM and CDR2 is ANQGSEA. The CDR3 is 17 residues long. CDR3 sequence (DNA): TGCAGATTAGTACGGGACAGGGTCGGGCCAAGCGGTCACGAGCAGTACTTC. Translation gives CRLVRDRVGPSGHEQYF.

The J gene is TRBJ2-3, the V gene TRBV5-1; 9 bases align to TRBD2. Germline CDR1 is SGHRS and CDR2 is YFSETQ. This CDR3 spans 15 amino acids. J gave up 2 bases and V 2 bases, and 3 bases lay outside the gene matches. The CDR3: CASSFSSGDTDTQYF. CDR3 coding DNA: TGCGCCAGCAGCTTCTCTAGCGGGGACACAGATACGCAGTATTTT.

The chain has TRBV20-1 and TRBJ2-5, with D perhaps TRBD2 (6 bases). The CDR3 extends over 13 amino acids. V was cut by 3 bases and J by 4 bases, with 12 bases left in between. The V gene's germline CDR1 is DFQATT and CDR2 SNEGSKA (reference sequence). CDR3 sequence reads: CSASRPGVETQYF. CDR3 coding DNA: TGCAGTGCTAGTAGGCCGGGAGTAGAGACCCAGTACTTC.

The chain combines TRBV7-9 with TRBJ2-7; D may be TRBD2 (5 bases). Trimming cost V 5 bases and J 0 bases, with 14 bases left between them. Germline V CDR1 and CDR2: SEHNR, FQNEAQ (reference sequence). The CDR3 spans 15 residues. The CDR3 DNA is TGTGCCAGCAGCAACCCCACCGCGGGCTCCTACGAGCAGTACTTC. This encodes CASSNPTAGSYEQYF. Together with reference TRBV7-9 and TRBJ2-7, the CDR3 gives the full variable domain: DTGVSQNPRHKITKRGQNVTFRCDPISEHNRLYWYRQTLGQGPEFLTYFQNEAQLEKSRLLSDRFSAERPKGSFSTLEIQRTEQGDSAMYLCASSNPTAGSYEQYFGPGTRLTVT.

This rearrangement joins TRBV9 to TRBJ1-2; D gene uncertain. The length of the CDR3 is 13 residues. The V gene lost 0 bases and the J gene lost 2 bases, with 5 bases spanning the gap. Per germline, CDR1 SGDLS and CDR2 YYNGEE. The CDR3 protein is CASSVVLNYGYTF. CDR3 coding DNA: TGTGCCAGCAGCGTAGTGCTAAACTATGGCTACACCTTC.

The sample holds a few counts of this clone. V usage is TRBV3-1 (or the pseudogene TRBV3-2) and J usage is TRBJ1-6, with 7 positions matching TRBD1. The trim removed 2 bases at V and 0 bases at J, leaving 7 bases unmatched. The CDR3 covers 18 residues. Germline lookup yields CDR1 LGHDT and CDR2 YNNKEL (reference sequence). The CDR3 sequence: CASSQWGTESSYNSPLHF. DNA for the CDR3: TGTGCCAGCAGCCAATGGGGGACAGAAAGCTCCTATAATTCACCCCTCCACTTT.